The present T cell receptor beta chain was sequenced within a study of T cells in Graves' hyperthyroidism and ophthalmopathy. Study outcomes and limitations: Blood samples included most of the expanded thyroid clonotypes exceeding 0.001.

The CDR3 regions of TCR beta were amplified from RNA transcripts. The TCR CDR3 first-round RT-PCR relied on the HTBI primer set. TCRdb independently ran MiXCR on the multiplex PCR reads; one entry per CDR3 protein. The sample comprises roughly 150,000 distinct CDR3 sequences, over 8% of which are singletons, and 22% rests with the top ten. Germline assignment: CDR1 SNHLY and CDR2 FYNNEI. V was clipped by 8 bases and J by 0 bases, with 12 bases between them. The CDR3 is made up of 14 amino acids. This clonotype was recorded many times. Its antigen is still unknown. Hyperthyroidism patients were newly diagnosed, had disease duration under 2 months, and were aged 18 to 65 years. Uncontrolled infection, other autoimmune disease, pregnancy or lactation barred patients from enrollment.

V and J are TRBV2 and TRBJ2-3; no clear D gene. What was sequenced was blood. This sequence originates from a young woman with Graves' hyperthyroidism that later progressed to Graves' ophthalmopathy. The CDR3 region is CASGKATSTDTQYF. The CDR3, as DNA: TGTGCCAGCGGAAAGGCTACTAGCACAGATACGCAGTATTTT.